Listed below are T cell receptor beta chains from one sample, sequenced in a study of cytomegalovirus exposure and HLA in healthy donors. Clones were sequenced by immunoSEQ multiplex PCR, and TCRdb holds only the in-frame ones, with some missing. The table includes 250,000 to 350,000 clones, roughly 88% detected once. The source material was PBMCs. The receptors here all came from a man between 40 and 49 years old in good health and CMV-seropositive. The CDR3 runs from the conserved cysteine through the conserved F or W. The D gene is left open where the match is weak. Rows may omit the clone size; those that give it use once, few, many or a size class.

V gene	D gene	J gene	clone size	CDR3 protein	CDR3 DNA
TRBV5-4	.	TRBJ1-2	.	CASSPRRGGYTF	TGTGCCAGCAGCCCGAGGCGGGGGGGCTACACCTTC
TRBV18	TRBD1	TRBJ2-1	.	CASSPMGQGSNEQFF	TGTGCCAGCTCACCAATGGGACAGGGGTCCAATGAGCAGTTCTTC
TRBV28	.	TRBJ2-6	.	CASSLVTGANVLTF	TGTGCCAGCAGTTTAGTCACTGGGGCCAACGTCCTGACTTTC
TRBV30	.	TRBJ1-5	.	CAWSVAGRGEPQHF	TGTGCCTGGAGTGTAGCGGGGCGAGGTGAGCCCCAGCATTTT
TRBV28	.	TRBJ2-1	.	CASSLKSSYNEQFF	TGTGCCAGCAGTTTAAAGAGCTCCTACAATGAGCAGTTCTTC
TRBV6-1	.	TRBJ1-2	few	CASRSIYGYTF	TGTGCCAGCAGGAGCATCTATGGCTACACCTTC
TRBV7-9	.	TRBJ2-5	.	CASSFRETQYF	TGTGCCAGCAGCTTCAGAGAGACCCAGTACTTC
TRBV27	TRBD1	TRBJ1-2	.	CASSLRPGGYYGYTF	TGTGCCAGCAGTTTAAGGCCAGGGGGCTACTATGGCTACACCTTC
TRBV5-1	TRBD1	TRBJ2-7	once	CASSSQGALYEQYF	TGCGCCAGCAGCTCGCAGGGGGCCCTCTACGAGCAGTACTTC
TRBV7-2	.	TRBJ1-5	.	CASSFAGNQPQHF	TGTGCCAGCAGCTTTGCAGGGAATCAGCCCCAGCATTTT
TRBV19	TRBD1	TRBJ2-7	once	CATNPTGISYEQYF	TGTGCCACCAACCCGACAGGGATTTCGTACGAGCAGTACTTC
TRBV5-4	.	TRBJ2-3	few	CASSLEPLSTDTQYF	TGTGCCAGCAGCTTGGAACCACTTAGCACAGATACGCAGTATTTT
TRBV27	.	TRBJ2-1	.	CASSPYRAGGFVNEQFF	TGTGCCAGCAGTCCCTACCGGGCAGGGGGGTTTGTTAATGAGCAGTTCTTC
TRBV4-1	TRBD1	TRBJ2-1	.	CATMDRGRNEQFF	TGCGCCACCATGGACAGGGGGAGGAATGAGCAGTTCTTC
TRBV15	TRBD1	TRBJ2-1	.	CATSPTGVEDEQFF	TGTGCCACCAGTCCGACAGGGGTCGAGGATGAGCAGTTCTTC
TRBV30	.	TRBJ1-4	.	CAGSQTEEKLFF	TGTGCCGGGAGCCAGACTGAGGAAAAACTGTTTTTT
TRBV6-5	.	TRBJ1-2	once	CASSYDKINYGYTF	TGTGCCAGCAGTTACGACAAGATTAACTATGGCTACACCTTC
TRBV28	TRBD1	TRBJ1-1	.	CASSPTTGTGEAFF	TGTGCCAGCAGTCCCACGACAGGGACGGGAGAAGCTTTCTTT
TRBV7-9	TRBD2	TRBJ2-1	.	CASSLGLAGAGEQFF	TGTGCCAGCAGCTTGGGACTAGCGGGAGCGGGTGAGCAGTTCTTC
TRBV27	TRBD2	TRBJ2-3	.	CASSLSSGILDTQYF	TGTGCCAGCAGTTTATCTAGCGGGATCCTGGATACGCAGTATTTT
TRBV27	TRBD2	TRBJ2-7	.	CASSYSPGTSGTNEQYF	TGTGCCAGCAGTTATTCTCCCGGGACTAGCGGGACAAACGAGCAGTACTTC
TRBV29-1	.	TRBJ2-1	.	CSAGVVAAKSYNEQFF	TGCAGCGCTGGGGTAGTAGCGGCTAAATCCTACAATGAGCAGTTCTTC
TRBV18	.	TRBJ1-1	.	CASSPLNTEAFF	TGTGCCAGCTCACCCCTTAACACTGAAGCTTTCTTT
TRBV18	.	TRBJ1-1	.	CASSPMGRQEAFF	TGTGCCAGCTCACCAATGGGCAGGCAAGAAGCTTTCTTT
TRBV5-5	TRBD1	TRBJ1-4	.	CASSLGTGVRNEKLFF	TGTGCCAGCAGCTTGGGGACAGGGGTCCGTAATGAAAAACTGTTTTTT
TRBV28	TRBD1	TRBJ1-3	few	CASRTGGGNTIYF	TGTGCCAGCAGGACAGGGGGCGGAAACACCATATATTTT
TRBV5-6	.	TRBJ2-7	.	CASSLIEQGSEQYF	TGTGCCAGCAGCTTGATCGAGCAGGGATCCGAGCAGTACTTC
TRBV11-2	.	TRBJ1-2	.	CASSFAGPTTGGYTF	TGTGCCAGCAGCTTTGCCGGTCCGACGACGGGGGGCTACACCTTC
TRBV15	.	TRBJ1-5	.	CATRLTLDSPQHF	TGTGCCACCCGATTGACGCTCGACAGTCCCCAGCATTTT
TRBV27	.	TRBJ2-3	.	CASNNLGTDTQYF	TGTGCCAGCAATAATCTAGGCACAGATACGCAGTATTTT
TRBV28	.	TRBJ1-5	.	CASSLGRGRQPQHF	TGTGCCAGCAGTTTAGGTCGGGGTAGGCAGCCCCAGCATTTT
TRBV15	.	TRBJ2-2	.	CATSLTGNTGELFF	TGTGCCACGAGCCTCACAGGGAACACCGGGGAGCTGTTTTTT
TRBV28	.	TRBJ1-6	.	CASSSRGSPLHF	TGTGCCAGCAGTTCCCGGGGTTCACCCCTCCACTTT
TRBV18	TRBD1	TRBJ1-5	once	CASSPRTGVGSNQPQHF	TGTGCCAGCTCACCACGCACAGGGGTTGGTAGCAATCAGCCCCAGCATTTT
TRBV5-4	TRBD2	TRBJ2-1	.	CASSTSGAYNEQFF	TGTGCCAGCAGCACTAGCGGGGCCTACAATGAGCAGTTCTTC
TRBV6-1	TRBD1	TRBJ2-2	.	CASSDTGAWAGELFF	TGTGCCAGCAGCGATACAGGGGCATGGGCCGGGGAGCTGTTTTTT
TRBV10-1	TRBD2	TRBJ2-3	.	CASSPGTSADTQYF	TGCGCCAGCAGCCCCGGGACTAGTGCAGATACGCAGTATTTT
TRBV19	TRBD1	TRBJ2-7	.	CASSKDRGYEQYF	TGTGCCAGTAGCAAGGACAGGGGGTACGAGCAGTACTTC
TRBV7-9	.	TRBJ2-7	few	CASSPRSGGEQYF	TGTGCCAGCAGCCCCAGGAGCGGTGGCGAGCAGTACTTC
TRBV7-8	TRBD1	TRBJ2-2	.	CASSPSRPGQGGTGELFF	TGTGCCAGCAGCCCTAGCCGTCCAGGACAGGGCGGCACCGGGGAGCTGTTTTTT
TRBV9	.	TRBJ2-3	.	CASSPSPADTQYF	TGTGCCAGCAGTCCAAGCCCCGCAGATACGCAGTATTTT
TRBV28	TRBD1	TRBJ2-7	.	CASSLLFRGQAPVSYEQYF	TGTGCCAGCAGTTTGCTTTTCAGAGGACAGGCCCCCGTCTCCTACGAGCAGTACTTC
TRBV19	.	TRBJ2-1	.	CASSIGPYNEQFF	TGTGCCAGTAGTATTGGCCCCTACAATGAGCAGTTCTTC
TRBV7-3	.	TRBJ1-1	.	CASSLETAGTEAFF	TGTGCCAGCAGCTTAGAGACAGCCGGCACTGAAGCTTTCTTT
TRBV28	.	TRBJ2-7	.	CASIKAPRGGEQYF	TGTGCCAGCATCAAAGCCCCCCGGGGTGGCGAGCAGTACTTC
TRBV6-6	TRBD1	TRBJ2-7	.	CASNPRRTGDYEQYF	TGTGCCAGCAATCCCCGCAGGACAGGGGACTACGAGCAGTACTTC
TRBV7-9	.	TRBJ2-7	.	CASSPGLARYEQYF	TGTGCCAGCAGCCCGGGACTGGCGCGCTACGAGCAGTACTTC
TRBV6-5	TRBD1	TRBJ1-2	.	CASIRTGLGLFGYTF	TGTGCCAGCATCCGGACAGGCCTCGGCCTGTTTGGCTACACCTTC
TRBV30	.	TRBJ1-2	.	CAWSVGHQANYGYTF	TGTGCCTGGAGTGTGGGACACCAAGCTAACTATGGCTACACCTTC
TRBV5-1	TRBD2	TRBJ2-1	.	CASSREGYNEQFF	TGCGCCAGCAGCCGGGAGGGTTACAATGAGCAGTTCTTC